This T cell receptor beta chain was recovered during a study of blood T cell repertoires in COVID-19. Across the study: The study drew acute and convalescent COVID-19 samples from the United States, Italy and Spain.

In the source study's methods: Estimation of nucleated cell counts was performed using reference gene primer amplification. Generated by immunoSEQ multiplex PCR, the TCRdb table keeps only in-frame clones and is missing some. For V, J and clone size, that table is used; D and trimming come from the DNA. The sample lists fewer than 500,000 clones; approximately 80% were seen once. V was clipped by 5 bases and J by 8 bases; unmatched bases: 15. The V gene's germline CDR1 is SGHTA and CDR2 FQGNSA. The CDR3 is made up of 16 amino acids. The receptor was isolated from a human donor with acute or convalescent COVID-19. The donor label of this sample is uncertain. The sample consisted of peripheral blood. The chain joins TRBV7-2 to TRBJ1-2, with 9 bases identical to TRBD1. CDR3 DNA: TGTGCCAGCAGCACTCGAATCTCGACAGGGGGATGGGGCTACACCTTC. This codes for CASSTRISTGGWGYTF.